The 13 T cell receptor beta chains given below trace back to one sample, sequenced in a study of Graves' ophthalmopathy and Graves' hyperthyroidism. TCR beta CDR3 regions were amplified from RNA transcripts. First-round RT-PCR employed HTBI primers, with a second-round multiplex PCR after it. A single record per CDR3 protein comes from TCRdb applying MiXCR to the multiplex PCR reads. The data hold about 550,000 distinct CDR3 sequences, with 35% to 45% observed a single time. The sequenced material came from peripheral blood or thyroid tissue (not recorded which). These receptors originate from an adult man with Graves' hyperthyroidism.

This clonotype was detected ten times or more. This chain connects TRBV7-8 to TRBJ1-2; tentative D call: TRBD1 (6 bases). The V gene lost 3 bases and the J gene lost 8 bases, with 16 bases spanning the gap. CDR3 length equals 14 residues. CDR1 is SGHVS, CDR2 FQNEAQ, per germline. CDR3 in amino acids: CASSFDHREEGYTF. In DNA, the CDR3 is TGTGCCAGCAGCTTCGACCACAGGGAGGAAGGCTACACCTTC.

As concerns this clonotype: Since a much larger clone is just one base distant, this may be a read error. The genes are TRBV7-9 and TRBJ1-1; D not certain. This CDR3 spans 15 amino acids. Germline V gene lookup returns CDR1 SEHNR and CDR2 FQNEAQ (reference sequence). CDR3 in amino acids: CTSSLESLTNTEAFF. The CDR3, as DNA: TGTACCAGCAGCTTGGAATCATTAACGAACACTGAAGCTTTCTTT. The full variable domain, with the rest looked up from reference TRBV7-9 and TRBJ1-1, is DTGVSQNPRHKITKRGQNVTFRCDPISEHNRLYWYRQTLGQGPEFLTYFQNEAQLEKSRLLSDRFSAERPKGSFSTLEIQRTEQGDSAMYLCTSSLESLTNTEAFFGQGTRLTVV.

This clonotype was observed a single time. A much larger clone lies a single base off, so this may be a read error. This chain uses TRBV12-3 or TRBV12-4 with TRBJ2-2, with TRBD2 identical over 10 bases. This CDR3 is 16 amino acids long. Here the CDR3 reads CASSFLLAGSGGEPFF. CDR3 DNA: TGTGCCAGCAGTTTCCTACTAGCGGGATCTGGCGGGGAGCCGTTTTTT.

V gene TRBV5-6 combines with J gene TRBJ2-5, with unresolved D. The CDR3 consists of 15 residues. Trimming pared 1 base from V and 2 bases from J, leaving 12 bases between. The germline CDR1 and CDR2 sequences are SGHDT and YYEEEE. CDR3 region: CASSLSGGRQETQYF. CDR3 DNA: TGTGCCAGCAGCTTGTCGGGCGGACGGCAAGAGACCCAGTACTTC.

A remark on this clonotype: It may be a read error: a sequence one base away is much more abundant. The J gene is TRBJ2-5, the V gene TRBV7-9; 7 bases fit TRBD1. CDR1 and CDR2 (germline): SEHNR, FQNEAQ (reference sequence). The CDR3 runs 14 residues. The CDR3 nucleotides read TGCGCCAGCAGCCAAGTAAGGGGGCAAGAGACCCGGTACTTC. Translation gives CASSQVRGQETRYF.

DNA for the CDR3: TGTGCCAGCTCTCGTACAACCAGGGCCTCCCCTTACGAGCAGTACTTC. The encoded protein is CASSRTTRASPYEQYF. This chain uses TRBV12-3 or TRBV12-4 with TRBJ2-7, with TRBD1 as a possible D gene (5 bases). Trimming removed 8 bases at V and 4 bases at J, with 24 bases between. The CDR3 contains 16 residues.

The chain joins TRBV7-2 to TRBJ2-7, with no clear D. The CDR3 consists of 15 residues. V was cut by 1 base and J by 0 bases, with 10 bases left in between. CDR1 SGHTA and CDR2 FQGNSA come from the germline V gene. In nucleotides, the CDR3 is TGTGCCAGCAGCTTAGGGGCTTTAAGCTCCTACGAGCAGTACTTC. Its translation is CASSLGALSSYEQYF. The entire variable domain, with the rest obtained from reference TRBV7-2 and TRBJ2-7, is as follows: GAGVSQSPSNKVTEKGKDVELRCDPISGHTALYWYRQSLGQGLEFLIYFQGNSAPDKSGLPSDRFSAERTGGSVSTLTIQRTQQEDSAVYLCASSLGALSSYEQYFGPGTRLTVT.

This chain uses TRBV6-5 with TRBJ2-7; 15 bases agree with TRBD2. The V segment lost 2 bases and the J segment 2 bases; nucleotides outside the gene matches: 4. The germline V gene encodes CDR1 MNHEY and CDR2 SVGAGI. This CDR3 comprises 17 residues. CDR3 sequence (DNA): TGTGCCAGCAGTTACGGACTAGCGGGAGGGAGAACCTACGAGCAGTACTTC. Amino acid sequence: CASSYGLAGGRTYEQYF.

Here the CDR3 DNA reads TGTGCCAGCAATGACAGGGGGCACTCCTTTGGCTACACCTTC. This codes for CASNDRGHSFGYTF. This chain connects TRBV7-9 to TRBJ1-2, with 10 bases identical to TRBD1. Losses at the gene ends were 7 bases for V and 7 bases for J; bases not matched to a gene: 9. CDR3 length: 14 residues. Germline CDR1 is SEHNR and CDR2 is FQNEAQ (reference sequence).

This clonotype was seen repeatedly, ten times or more. V gene TRBV28 combines with J gene TRBJ1-1; D is possibly TRBD1 (5 bases). This CDR3 is 12 amino acids long. Trimming pared 5 bases from V and 7 bases from J, leaving 11 bases between. Germline CDR1 is MDHEN and CDR2 is SYDVKM. CDR3 loop: CASSPRQHEAFF. The DNA of the CDR3 is TGTGCCAGCAGTCCCCGACAGCATGAAGCTTTCTTT.

Comment on this clonotype: This is likely a read error, given that the CDR3 carries no conserved phenylalanine or tryptophan at its end. This rearrangement joins TRBV7-8 to TRBJ2-5; 11 bases align to TRBD2. This CDR3 has 16 residues. The V and J ends lost 6 bases and 5 bases, in that order; junction bases with no gene match: 11. Germline lookup yields CDR1 SGHVS and CDR2 FQNEAQ. The DNA for the CDR3 is TGTGCCAGCAGGCCTACAGGGACTAGCGGTTCGGAGACCCAGTACTCC. This codes for CASRPTGTSGSETQYS.

The chain links TRBV12-3 or TRBV12-4 to TRBJ2-3; no clear D gene. V was pared by 2 bases and J by 1 base, with 13 bases between. CDR3 length: 16 amino acids. DNA of the CDR3: TGTGCCAGCAGTTTAAGGGATGAGGTGGGCACAGATACGCAGTATTTT. Translated, it gives CASSLRDEVGTDTQYF.

In its sample, this clonotype was seen a few times. V is TRBV5-1 and J is TRBJ2-2; D uncertain. Between the trimmed V and J ends, which lost 0 bases and 4 bases, there was a span of 7 bases. This CDR3 has 14 amino acids. CDR1 SGHRS and CDR2 YFSETQ come from the germline V gene. The CDR3 reads CASSLGFTTGELFF. CDR3 DNA sequence: TGCGCCAGCAGCTTGGGATTCACCACCGGGGAGCTGTTTTTT.